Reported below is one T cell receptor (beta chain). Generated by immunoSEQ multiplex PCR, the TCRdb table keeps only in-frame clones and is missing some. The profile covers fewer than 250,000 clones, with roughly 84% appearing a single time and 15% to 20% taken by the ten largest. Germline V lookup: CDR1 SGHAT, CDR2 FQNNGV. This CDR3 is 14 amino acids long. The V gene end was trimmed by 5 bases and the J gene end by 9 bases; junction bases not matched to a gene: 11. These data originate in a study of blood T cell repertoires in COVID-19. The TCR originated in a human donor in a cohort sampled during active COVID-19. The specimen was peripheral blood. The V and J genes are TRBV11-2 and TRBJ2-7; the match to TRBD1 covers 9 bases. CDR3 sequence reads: CASSPGTGYIWQYF. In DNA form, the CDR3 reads TGTGCCAGCAGCCCCGGGACAGGGTACATATGGCAGTACTTC. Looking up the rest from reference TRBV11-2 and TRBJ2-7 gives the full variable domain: EAGVAQSPRYKIIEKRQSVAFWCNPISGHATLYWYQQILGQGPKLLIQFQNNGVVDDSQLPKDRFSAERLKGVDSTLKIQPAKLEDSAVYLCASSPGTGYIWQYFGPGTRLTVT.